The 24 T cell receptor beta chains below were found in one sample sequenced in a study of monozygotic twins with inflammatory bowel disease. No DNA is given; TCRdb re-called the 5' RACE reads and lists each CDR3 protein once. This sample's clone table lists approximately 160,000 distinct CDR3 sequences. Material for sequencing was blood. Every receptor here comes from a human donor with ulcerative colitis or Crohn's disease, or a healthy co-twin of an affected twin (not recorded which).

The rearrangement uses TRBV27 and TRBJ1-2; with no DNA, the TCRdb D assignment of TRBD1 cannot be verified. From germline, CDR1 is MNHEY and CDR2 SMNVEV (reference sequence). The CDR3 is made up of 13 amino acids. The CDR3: CASTSTGDYGYTF.

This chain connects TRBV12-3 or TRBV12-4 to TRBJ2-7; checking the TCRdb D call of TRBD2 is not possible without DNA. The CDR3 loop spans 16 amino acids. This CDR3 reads CASSSLAGGRSVEQYF.

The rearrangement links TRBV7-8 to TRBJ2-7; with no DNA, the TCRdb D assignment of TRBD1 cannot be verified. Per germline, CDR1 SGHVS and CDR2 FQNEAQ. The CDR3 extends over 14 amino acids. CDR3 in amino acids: CASSLGQGVYEQYF.

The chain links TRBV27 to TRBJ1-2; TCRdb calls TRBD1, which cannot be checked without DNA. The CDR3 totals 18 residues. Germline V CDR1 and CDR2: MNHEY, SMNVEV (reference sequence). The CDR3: CASSYSEAKWDTGYGYTF.

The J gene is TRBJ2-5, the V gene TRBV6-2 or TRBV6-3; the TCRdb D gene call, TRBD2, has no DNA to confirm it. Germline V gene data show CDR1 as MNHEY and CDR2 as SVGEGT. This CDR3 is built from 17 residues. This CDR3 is CASSYGAGARSKETQYF.

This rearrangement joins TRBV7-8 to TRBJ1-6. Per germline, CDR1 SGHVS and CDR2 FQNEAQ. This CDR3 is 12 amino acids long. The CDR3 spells CASSLLNSPLHF.

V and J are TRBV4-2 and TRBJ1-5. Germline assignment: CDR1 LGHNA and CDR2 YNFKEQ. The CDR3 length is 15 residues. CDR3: CASSPLGRENQPQHF.

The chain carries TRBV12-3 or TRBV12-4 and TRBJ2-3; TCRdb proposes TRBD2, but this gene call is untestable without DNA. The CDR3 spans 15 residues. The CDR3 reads CASSLGGTREDTQYF.

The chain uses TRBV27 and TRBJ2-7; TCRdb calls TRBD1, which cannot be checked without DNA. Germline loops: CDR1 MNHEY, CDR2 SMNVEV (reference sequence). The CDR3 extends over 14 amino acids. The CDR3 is CASSFSPPLYEQYF.

CDR3 loop: CASRSGQSNNEQFF. The J gene is TRBJ2-1, the V gene TRBV6-1; the TCRdb D gene call, TRBD1, has no DNA to confirm it. The CDR3 covers 14 residues. The germline gives CDR1 MNHNS, CDR2 SASEGT.

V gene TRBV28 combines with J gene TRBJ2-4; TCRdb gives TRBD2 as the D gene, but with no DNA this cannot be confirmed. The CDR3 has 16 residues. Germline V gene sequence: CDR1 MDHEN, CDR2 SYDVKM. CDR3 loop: CASSSYEGLVSGIQYF.

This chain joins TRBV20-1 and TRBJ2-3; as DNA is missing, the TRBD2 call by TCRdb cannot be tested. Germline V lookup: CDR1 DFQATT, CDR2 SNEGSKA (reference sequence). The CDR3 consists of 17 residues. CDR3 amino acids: CSARHGTSGYLPDTQYF.

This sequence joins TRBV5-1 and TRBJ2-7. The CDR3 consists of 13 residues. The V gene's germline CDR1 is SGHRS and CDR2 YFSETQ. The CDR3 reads CASSLEVVNEQYF.

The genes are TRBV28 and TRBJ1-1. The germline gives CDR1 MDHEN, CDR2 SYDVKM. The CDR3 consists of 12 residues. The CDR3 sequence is CASSLQVNEAFF.

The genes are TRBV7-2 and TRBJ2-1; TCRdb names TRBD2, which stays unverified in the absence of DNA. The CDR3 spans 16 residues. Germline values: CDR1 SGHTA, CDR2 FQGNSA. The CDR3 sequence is CASSLEGRGTYNEQFF.

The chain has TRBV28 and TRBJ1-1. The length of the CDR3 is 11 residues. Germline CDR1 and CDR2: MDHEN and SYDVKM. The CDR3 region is CASRGETEAFF.

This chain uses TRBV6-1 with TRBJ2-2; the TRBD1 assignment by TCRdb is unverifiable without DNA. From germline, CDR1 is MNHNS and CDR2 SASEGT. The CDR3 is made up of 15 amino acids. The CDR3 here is CASSRQGTDTGELFF.

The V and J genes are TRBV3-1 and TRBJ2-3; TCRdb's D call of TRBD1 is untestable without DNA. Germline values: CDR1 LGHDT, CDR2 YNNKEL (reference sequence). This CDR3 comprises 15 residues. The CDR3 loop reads CASSHSGGPSDTQYF.

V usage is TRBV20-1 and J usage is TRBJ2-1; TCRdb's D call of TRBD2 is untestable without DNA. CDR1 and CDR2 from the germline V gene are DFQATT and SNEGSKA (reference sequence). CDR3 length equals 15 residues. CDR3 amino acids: CSAYLMAGVGNEQFF.

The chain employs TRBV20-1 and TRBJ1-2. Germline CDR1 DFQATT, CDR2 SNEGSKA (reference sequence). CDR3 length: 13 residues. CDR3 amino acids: CSARVGGYYGYTF.

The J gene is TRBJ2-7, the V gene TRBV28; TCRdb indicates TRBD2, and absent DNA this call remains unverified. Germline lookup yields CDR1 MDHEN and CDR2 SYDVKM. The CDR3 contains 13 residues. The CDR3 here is CASIGRAGYEQYF.

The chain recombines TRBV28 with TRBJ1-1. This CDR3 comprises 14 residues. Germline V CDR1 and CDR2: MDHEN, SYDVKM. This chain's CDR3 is CASTSPRPRAEAFF.

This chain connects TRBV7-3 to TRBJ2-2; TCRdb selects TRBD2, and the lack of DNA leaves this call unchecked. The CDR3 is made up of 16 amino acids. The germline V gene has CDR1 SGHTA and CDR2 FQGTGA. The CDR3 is CASSPLLGGDTGELFF.

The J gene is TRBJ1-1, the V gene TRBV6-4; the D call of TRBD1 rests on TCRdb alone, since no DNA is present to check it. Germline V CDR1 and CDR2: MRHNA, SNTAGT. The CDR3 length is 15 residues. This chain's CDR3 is CASSPDRGFNTEAFF.